This T cell receptor beta chain comes out of a study of identifying expanded T cells in peripheral blood (dated by TCRdb to about 2019). For context, the study as a whole: Technical replicates were generated by sequencing separate aliquots of the same genomic DNA pool, with four replicates compared pairwise.

The paper as a whole reports these results and caveats: Across all healthy donors, variance in clone template counts between approximately two-week samples was found to increase significantly with total template count. It was expected by the authors that biological variance in healthy repertoires might increase further over much longer intervals, such as months to years. The binomial model flagged 0.9 to 1.5 differentially abundant clones between technical replicates, compared with about 16 over about two weeks and 19 over roughly 4 weeks. The beta-binomial model significantly reduced the number of clones called differentially abundant and the false-positive rate across all healthy-donor time intervals.

During the collection period, no immune events, such as infections, were documented for the healthy donors. Blood repertoires from healthy donors were used as a training cohort for calibrating time-dependent variance in a beta-binomial model of differential abundance of T-cell clones. There were some ten healthy donors in the training cohort, of whom 3 were female and 7 were male. On average the donors were about 45 years old, and their ages spanned about 29 to 64 years. Whole blood was collected from each healthy donor at three time points spaced 2 to 3 weeks apart and obtained from a commercial supplier. Genomic DNA was extracted from unsorted whole blood for immunosequencing. About this clone: Its specific antigen is unknown. No qualities accompany the bases; no much larger clone lies one base away.

The CDR3, from cysteine to phenylalanine, totals 13 residues. Left in the record is the CDR3 DNA by itself, 39 bases read in frame from the first base. V is cut back by 8 bases and J by 3 bases, with 5 bases in the junction unmatched. Via the germline V gene, CDR1 is SNHLY and CDR2 FYNNEI. TCRbeta CDR3 regions were profiled with the immunoSEQ Assay using bias-controlled multiplex PCR amplification of genomic DNA. Turning to the authors' computational methods: To quantify the absolute abundance of each unique TCRbeta CDR3 region, the sequences were collapsed and filtered. Differential abundance was tested with two models: a binomial (Fisher-equivalent) model and a beta-binomial model that adds time-dependent variance fitted from healthy donors. Clones with fewer than 5 combined templates were excluded, and clones with Benjamini-Hochberg FDR below 0.01 were called differentially abundant. In the beta-binomial model, variance was expressed as a function of the total template count across the two samples, in the form v = (b*log(k)+a)^2. Drawn from immuneACCESS, this table holds only the in-frame rearrangements with V and J called that TCRdb kept. Clones are partly lost; checked studies trace under half to an unresolved V gene and leave the rest unexplained. V, J and clone size reflect that table, while D and trimming were determined from the DNA. A total of around 100,000 clones appear in this sample, roughly 87% of them only once. The ten most abundant clones make up approximately 18% of the sample.

This clonotype was sampled from a person between 18 and 75 years old in good health. Sequenced: blood. Recombination joined TRBV2 with TRBJ2-5, with TRBD2 identical over 8 junction bases. CDR3 sequence: CASRSGVEETQYF. The DNA reads as follows: TGTGCCAGCCGTAGCGGGGTAGAAGAGACCCAGTACTTC.